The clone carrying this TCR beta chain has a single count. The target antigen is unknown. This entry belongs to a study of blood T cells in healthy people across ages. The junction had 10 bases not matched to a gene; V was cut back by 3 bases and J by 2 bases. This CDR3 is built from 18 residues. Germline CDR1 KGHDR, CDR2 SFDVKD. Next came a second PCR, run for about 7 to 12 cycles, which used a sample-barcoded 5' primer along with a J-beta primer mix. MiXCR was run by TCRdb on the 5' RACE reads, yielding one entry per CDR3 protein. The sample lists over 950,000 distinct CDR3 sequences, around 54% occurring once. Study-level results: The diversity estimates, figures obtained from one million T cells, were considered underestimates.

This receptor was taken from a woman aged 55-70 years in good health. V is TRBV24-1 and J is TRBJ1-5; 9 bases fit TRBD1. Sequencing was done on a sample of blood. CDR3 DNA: TGTGCCACCAGTGATAGAGGACAGGGGTCCTTTGGCAATCAGCCCCAGCATTTT. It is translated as CATSDRGQGSFGNQPQHF.